The clone carrying this T cell receptor (beta chain) has at least ten counts. Its matching antigen is unknown. The data were taken from a study of quantifying T cell responses using KT2 cells. Study in general: RNA was reverse transcribed with TCR alpha and beta constant-region primers. The T4 ligation step was estimated to exceed 9% efficiency under optimum conditions.

Study-wide findings and caveats: Detection of KT2 sequences held at the lowest tested level, about one cell per 100,000 PBMC.

An oligo carrying a UMI was ligated to the cDNA 3' end. First-round PCR used 4 to 5 cycles and beta primers RC1.1 and RC1.2 covering TRBC1 and TRBC2. From the second PCR onward, TCR alpha and beta chains were processed separately. TCRdb analysed the UMI-ligation and nested PCR reads with MiXCR anew, one entry per CDR3 protein. The table includes under 35,000 distinct CDR3 sequences, over 9% detected once. Germline CDR1 reads SGHRS; CDR2 reads YFSETQ. V lost 2 bases, J lost 4 bases, and 13 bases lay in between. The CDR3 covers 14 residues. The sample is PBMC spiked with counted cells of clone KT2. This receptor was obtained from a human donor. The chain has TRBV5-1 and TRBJ2-7; tentatively, D is TRBD1 (6 bases). Material: PBMCs spiked with cells of the T cell clone KT2. The CDR3 spells CASSFSGHLYEQYF. CDR3 DNA sequence: TGCGCCAGCAGCTTTTCGGGACACTTATACGAGCAGTACTTC.